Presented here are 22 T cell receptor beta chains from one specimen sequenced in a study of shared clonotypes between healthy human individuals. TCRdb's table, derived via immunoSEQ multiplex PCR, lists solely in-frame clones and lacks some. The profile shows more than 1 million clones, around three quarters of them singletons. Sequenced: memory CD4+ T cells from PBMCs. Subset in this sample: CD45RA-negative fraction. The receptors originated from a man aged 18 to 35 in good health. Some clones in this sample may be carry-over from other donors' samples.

The CDR3 region is CASRKQGSGNTIYF. The CDR3, as DNA: TGTGCCAGCAGGAAACAGGGCTCTGGAAACACCATATATTTT. This rearrangement joins TRBV28 to TRBJ1-3, with D perhaps matching TRBD1 (6 bases). Germline CDR1 and CDR2: MDHEN and SYDVKM. The CDR3 runs to 14 residues. V dropped 6 bases and J dropped 0 bases, with 9 bases sitting between them.

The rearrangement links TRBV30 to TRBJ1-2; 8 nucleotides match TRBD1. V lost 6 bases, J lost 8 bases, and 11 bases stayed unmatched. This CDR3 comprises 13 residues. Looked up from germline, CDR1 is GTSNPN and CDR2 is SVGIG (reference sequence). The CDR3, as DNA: TGTGCCTGTCGGAGTCAGGGGGCGGGAGGCTACACCTTC. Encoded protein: CACRSQGAGGYTF.

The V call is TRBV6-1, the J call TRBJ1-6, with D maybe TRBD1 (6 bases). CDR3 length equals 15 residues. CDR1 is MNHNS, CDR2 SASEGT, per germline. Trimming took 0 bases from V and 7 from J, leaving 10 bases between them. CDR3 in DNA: TGTGCCAGCAGTGAAGCGCGGCAGGGGAATTCACCCCTCCACTTT. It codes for CASSEARQGNSPLHF.

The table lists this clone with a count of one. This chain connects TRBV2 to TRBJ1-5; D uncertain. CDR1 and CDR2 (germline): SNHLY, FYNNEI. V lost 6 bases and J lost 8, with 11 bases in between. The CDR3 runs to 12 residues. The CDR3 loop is CASRGDGEPQHF. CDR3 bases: TGTGCCAGCAGGGGAGACGGGGAGCCCCAGCATTTT.

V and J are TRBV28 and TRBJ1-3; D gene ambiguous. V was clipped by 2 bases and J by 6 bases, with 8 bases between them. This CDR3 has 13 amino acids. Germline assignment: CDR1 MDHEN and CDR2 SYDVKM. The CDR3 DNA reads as TGTGCCAGCAGTTTAAGGCAGCTAAACACCATATATTTT. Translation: CASSLRQLNTIYF.

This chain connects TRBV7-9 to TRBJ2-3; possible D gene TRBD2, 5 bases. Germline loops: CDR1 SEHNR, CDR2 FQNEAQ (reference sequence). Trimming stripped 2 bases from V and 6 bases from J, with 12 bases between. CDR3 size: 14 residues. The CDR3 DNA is TGTGCCAGCAGCTTATCCGCGGGTTGGGATACGCAGTATTTT. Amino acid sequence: CASSLSAGWDTQYF.

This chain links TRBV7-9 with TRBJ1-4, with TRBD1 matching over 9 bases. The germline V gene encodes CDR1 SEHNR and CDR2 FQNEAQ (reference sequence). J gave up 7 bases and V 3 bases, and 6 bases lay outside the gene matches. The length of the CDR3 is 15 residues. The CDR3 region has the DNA TGTGCCAGCAGCTTGGGACAGGGAAGCGTTGAAAAACTGTTTTTT. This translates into CASSLGQGSVEKLFF.

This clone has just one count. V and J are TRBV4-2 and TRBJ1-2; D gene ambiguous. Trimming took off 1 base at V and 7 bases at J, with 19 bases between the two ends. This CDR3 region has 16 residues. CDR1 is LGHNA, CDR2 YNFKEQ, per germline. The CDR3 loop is CASSQVSELPVGGYTF. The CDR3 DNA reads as TGTGCCAGCAGCCAAGTTTCAGAACTCCCGGTCGGTGGCTACACCTTC.

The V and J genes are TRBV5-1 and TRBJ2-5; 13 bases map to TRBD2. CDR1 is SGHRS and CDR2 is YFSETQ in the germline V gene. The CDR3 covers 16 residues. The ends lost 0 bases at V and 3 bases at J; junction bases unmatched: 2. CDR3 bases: TGCGCCAGCAGCTTGGCCGGGACTAGCGGGGAAGAGACCCAGTACTTC. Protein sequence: CASSLAGTSGEETQYF.

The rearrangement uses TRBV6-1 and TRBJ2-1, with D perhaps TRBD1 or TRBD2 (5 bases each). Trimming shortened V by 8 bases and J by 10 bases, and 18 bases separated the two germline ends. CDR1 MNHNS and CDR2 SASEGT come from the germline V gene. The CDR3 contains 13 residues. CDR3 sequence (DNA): TGTGCCAGCGAGGGGCCAGGGTATAAGGAGCAGTTCTTC. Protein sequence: CASEGPGYKEQFF.

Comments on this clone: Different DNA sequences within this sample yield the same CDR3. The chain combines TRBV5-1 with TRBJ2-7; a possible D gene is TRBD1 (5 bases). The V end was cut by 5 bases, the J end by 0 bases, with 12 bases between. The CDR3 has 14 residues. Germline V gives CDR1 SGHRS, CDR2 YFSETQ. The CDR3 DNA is TGCGCCAGCAGTCGGACACTAAGCTCCTACGAGCAGTACTTC. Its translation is CASSRTLSSYEQYF.

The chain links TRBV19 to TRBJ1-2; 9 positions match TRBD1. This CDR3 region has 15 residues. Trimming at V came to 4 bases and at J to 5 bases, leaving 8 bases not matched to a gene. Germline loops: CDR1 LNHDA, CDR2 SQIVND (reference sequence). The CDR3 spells CASSTGQGWGYGYTF. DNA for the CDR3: TGTGCCAGTAGTACCGGACAGGGGTGGGGATATGGCTACACCTTC.

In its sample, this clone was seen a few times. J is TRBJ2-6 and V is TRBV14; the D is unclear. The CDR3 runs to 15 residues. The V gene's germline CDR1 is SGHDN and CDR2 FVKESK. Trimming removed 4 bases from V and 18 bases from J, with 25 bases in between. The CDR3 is CASSRLPGRLLPPTF. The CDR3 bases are TGTGCCAGCAGCCGCCTTCCGGGCCGACTTCTCCCCCCGACTTTC.

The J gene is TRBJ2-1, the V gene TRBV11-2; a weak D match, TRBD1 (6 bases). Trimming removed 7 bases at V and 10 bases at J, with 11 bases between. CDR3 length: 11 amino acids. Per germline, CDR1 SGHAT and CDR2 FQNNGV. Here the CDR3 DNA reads TGTGCCAGCACAAGAGGGACAGAGCAGTTCTTC. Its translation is CASTRGTEQFF. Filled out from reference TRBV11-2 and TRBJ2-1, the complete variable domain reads EAGVAQSPRYKIIEKRQSVAFWCNPISGHATLYWYQQILGQGPKLLIQFQNNGVVDDSQLPKDRFSAERLKGVDSTLKIQPAKLEDSAVYLCASTRGTEQFFGPGTRLTVL.

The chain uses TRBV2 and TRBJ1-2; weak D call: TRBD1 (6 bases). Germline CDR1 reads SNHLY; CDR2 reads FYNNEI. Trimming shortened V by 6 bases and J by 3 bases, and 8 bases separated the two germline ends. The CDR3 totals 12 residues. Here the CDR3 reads CASRRQDYGYTF. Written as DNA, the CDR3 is TGTGCCAGCAGGCGACAGGACTATGGCTACACCTTC.

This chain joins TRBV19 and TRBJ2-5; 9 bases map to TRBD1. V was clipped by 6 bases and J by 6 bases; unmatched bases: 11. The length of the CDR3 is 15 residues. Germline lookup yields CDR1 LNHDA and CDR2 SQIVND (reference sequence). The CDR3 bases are TGTGCCAGTAGCTTGTCGGGACAGGGCTCTCAGACCCAGTACTTC. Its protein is CASSLSGQGSQTQYF.

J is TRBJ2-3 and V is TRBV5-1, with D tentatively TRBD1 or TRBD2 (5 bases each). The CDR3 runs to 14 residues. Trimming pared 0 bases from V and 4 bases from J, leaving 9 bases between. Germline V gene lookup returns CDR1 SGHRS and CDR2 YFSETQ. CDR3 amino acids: CASSLGLGADTQYF. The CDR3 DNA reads TGCGCCAGCAGCTTGGGCCTGGGGGCAGATACGCAGTATTTT.

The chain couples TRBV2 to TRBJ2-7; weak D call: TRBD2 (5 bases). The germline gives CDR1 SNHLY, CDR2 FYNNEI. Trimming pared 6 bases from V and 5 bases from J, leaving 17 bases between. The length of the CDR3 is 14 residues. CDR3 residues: CASSPPLLEDEQYF. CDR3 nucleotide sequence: TGTGCCAGCAGCCCCCCCCTCCTGGAGGACGAGCAGTACTTC.

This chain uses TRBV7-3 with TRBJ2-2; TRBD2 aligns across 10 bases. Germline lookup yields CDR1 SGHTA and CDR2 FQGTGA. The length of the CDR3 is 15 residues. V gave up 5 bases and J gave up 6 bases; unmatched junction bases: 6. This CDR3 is CASSLTSGKAGELFF. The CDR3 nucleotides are TGTGCCAGCAGCCTCACTAGCGGGAAGGCCGGGGAGCTGTTTTTT.

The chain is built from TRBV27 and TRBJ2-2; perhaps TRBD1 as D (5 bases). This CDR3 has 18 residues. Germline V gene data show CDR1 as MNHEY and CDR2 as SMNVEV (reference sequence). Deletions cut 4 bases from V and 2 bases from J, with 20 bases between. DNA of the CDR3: TGTGCCAGCAGTTCTGTGCAGGGTATACCCTTAAACACCGGGGAGCTGTTTTTT. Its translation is CASSSVQGIPLNTGELFF.

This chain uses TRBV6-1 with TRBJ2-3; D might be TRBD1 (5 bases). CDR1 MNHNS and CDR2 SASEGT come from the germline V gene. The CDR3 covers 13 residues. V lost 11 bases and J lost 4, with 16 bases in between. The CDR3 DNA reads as TGTGCCGGCGGCGACAGTATCGCAGATACGCAGTATTTT. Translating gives CAGGDSIADTQYF.

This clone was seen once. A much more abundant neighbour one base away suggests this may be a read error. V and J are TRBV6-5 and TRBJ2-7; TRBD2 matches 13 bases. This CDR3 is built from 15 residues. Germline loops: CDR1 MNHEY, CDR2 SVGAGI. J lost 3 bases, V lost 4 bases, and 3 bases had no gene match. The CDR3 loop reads CASSSRTSGSYEQYF. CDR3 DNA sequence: TGTGCCAGCAGTTCCCGGACTAGCGGGAGCTACGAGCAGTACTTC.